This TCR beta chain was profiled in a study of control samples from healthy donors and cancer patients. Here immunoSEQ multiplex PCR was the method, and the copy in TCRdb shows in-frame clones only, minus some. This table has 150,000 to 200,000 clones, approximately 92% appearing once. Trimming took off 4 bases at V and 5 bases at J, with 11 bases between the two ends. Germline V CDR1 and CDR2: LGHDT, YNNKEL (reference sequence). The CDR3 loop spans 14 amino acids. The chain couples TRBV3-1 (or the pseudogene TRBV3-2) to TRBJ2-2; D is perhaps TRBD1 (5 bases). This clonotype was obtained from a man aged 25-45 years in good health. The sample was blood. CDR3 sequence reads: CASSPRPGTGELFF. The CDR3 DNA reads as TGTGCCAGCAGCCCCAGACCAGGGACCGGGGAGCTGTTTTTT.